The T cell receptor beta chain described here comes from a study of beta chain features in type 1 diabetes. Study observations and caveats: Shorter TCRB CDR3s, moderately but significantly so, marked every one of the four CD4+ subsets in Type 1 diabetes patients.

The germline V gene encodes CDR1 LGHNA and CDR2 YSLEER. The CDR3 consists of 14 residues. The ends were cut back, 2 bases at V and 0 bases at J, with 5 bases in the middle. Comment on this clone: Its antigen is unknown.

Expressed TCRB transcripts were sequenced because the entire RNA isolate underwent reverse transcription. Sequencing was performed with immunoSEQ multiplex PCR; in TCRdb, only in-frame clones are kept and a portion is missing. This table has 150,000 to 200,000 clones, 63% appearing once. Material for sequencing was naive CD4+ T cells from blood. This sequence was found in a man aged 25-40 years with type 1 diabetes. This chain joins TRBV4-3 and TRBJ1-3; D is unclear. CDR3 residues: CASSQTYSGNTIYF. The DNA for the CDR3 is TGCGCCAGCAGCCAAACATACTCTGGAAACACCATATATTTT.